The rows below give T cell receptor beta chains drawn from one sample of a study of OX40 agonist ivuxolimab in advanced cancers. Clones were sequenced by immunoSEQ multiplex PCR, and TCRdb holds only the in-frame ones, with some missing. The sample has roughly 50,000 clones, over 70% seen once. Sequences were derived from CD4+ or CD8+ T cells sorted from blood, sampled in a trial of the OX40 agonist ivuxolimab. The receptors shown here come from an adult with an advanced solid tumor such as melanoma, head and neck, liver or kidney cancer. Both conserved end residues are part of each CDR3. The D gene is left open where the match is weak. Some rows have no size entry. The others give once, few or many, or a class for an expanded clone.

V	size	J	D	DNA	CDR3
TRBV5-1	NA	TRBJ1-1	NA	TGCGCCAGCTCCGACAGTCTGAACACTGAAGCTTTCTTT	CASSDSLNTEAFF
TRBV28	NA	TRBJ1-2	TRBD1	TGTGCCAGCAGTTTAGAGGCAGGGGGTCGTGGCTACACCTTC	CASSLEAGGRGYTF
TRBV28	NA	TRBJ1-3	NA	TGTGCCAGCATGGTGTACCGGGGAGGAAACACCATATATTTT	CASMVYRGGNTIYF
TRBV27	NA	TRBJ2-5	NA	TGTGCCAGCAGTTTGGAGGAGACCCAGTACTTC	CASSLEETQYF
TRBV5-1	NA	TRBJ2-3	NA	TGCGCCAGCAGCAAGGGCTTGGACAGATTCACAGATACGCAGTATTTT	CASSKGLDRFTDTQYF
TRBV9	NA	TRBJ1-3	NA	TGTGCCAGCAGCGTATCCCGGGGAAACACCATATATTTT	CASSVSRGNTIYF
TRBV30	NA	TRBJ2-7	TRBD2	TGTGCCTGGAGCATAGCGGGAGGGCCCCACGAGCAGTACTTC	CAWSIAGGPHEQYF
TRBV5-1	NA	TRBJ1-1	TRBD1	TGCGCCAGCAGCACTTCAGGGGGGAACACTGAAGCTTTCTTT	CASSTSGGNTEAFF
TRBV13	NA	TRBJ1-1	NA	TGTGCCAGCAGCTTAAGAAACACTGAAGCTTTCTTT	CASSLRNTEAFF
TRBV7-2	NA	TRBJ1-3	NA	TGTGCCAGCAGCCCGAGCCAGGGAAACACCATATATTTT	CASSPSQGNTIYF
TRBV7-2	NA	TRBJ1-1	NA	TGTGCCAGCAGCTACTCGGGGGTCATGAACACTGAAGCTTTCTTT	CASSYSGVMNTEAFF
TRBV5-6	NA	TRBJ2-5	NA	TGTGCCAGCAGCTACCCAGGAGGGCAAGAGACCCAGTACTTC	CASSYPGGQETQYF
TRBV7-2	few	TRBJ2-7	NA	TGTGCCAGCAGCTTCGATTTCCGGGTCTCCTACGAGCAGTACTTC	CASSFDFRVSYEQYF
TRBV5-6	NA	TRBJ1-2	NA	TGTGCCAGCAGCTTGAAGGACTCTAACTATGGCTACACCTTC	CASSLKDSNYGYTF
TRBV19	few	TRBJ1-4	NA	TGTGCCAGTAAAGGGGTGACCTTTAATGAAAAACTGTTTTTT	CASKGVTFNEKLFF
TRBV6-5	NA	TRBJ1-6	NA	TGTGCCAGCAGTTACTCCTGGACGGTTTCGGTCCTCCACTTT	CASSYSWTVSVLHF
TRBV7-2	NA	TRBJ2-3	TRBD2	TGTGCCAGCAGCTCCCGGCTAGCGGGAGGACCTAGCACAGATACGCAGTATTTT	CASSSRLAGGPSTDTQYF
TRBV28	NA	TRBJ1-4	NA	TGTGCCAGCAGCCCCAGCCAGATGAACGAAAAACTGTTTTTT	CASSPSQMNEKLFF
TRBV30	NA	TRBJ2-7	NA	TGTGCCCGAGCGGACCCTGCCTACGAGCAGTACTTC	CARADPAYEQYF
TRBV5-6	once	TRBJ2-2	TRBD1	TGTGCCAGCAGCTTGGCCCCAGGGGGCACCGGGGAGCTGTTTTTT	CASSLAPGGTGELFF
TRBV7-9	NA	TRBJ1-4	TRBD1	TGTGCCAGCAGCTTAGCAACAGGGGGAGAAAAACTGTTTTTT	CASSLATGGEKLFF
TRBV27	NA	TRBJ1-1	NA	TGTGCCAGCGCGTTACTGGGGAACACTGAAGCTTTCTTT	CASALLGNTEAFF
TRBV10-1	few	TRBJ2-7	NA	TGCGCCAGCAGCGGGGGAGGTGAGCAGTACTTC	CASSGGGEQYF
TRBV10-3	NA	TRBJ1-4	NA	TGTGCCATCAGTGAGACGGTGGGGCTGGGAGGAGATAATGAAAAACTGTTTTTT	CAISETVGLGGDNEKLFF
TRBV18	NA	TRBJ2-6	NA	TGTGCCAGCTCACCCCTGATAACCGGGGCCAACGTCCTGACTTTC	CASSPLITGANVLTF
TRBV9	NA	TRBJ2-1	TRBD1	TGTGCCAGCAGCGTAGTGGGGGACAGGGACAATGAGCAGTTCTTC	CASSVVGDRDNEQFF
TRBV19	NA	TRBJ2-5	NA	TGTGCCAGTAGCTTCACAGGAGGAGAGACCCAGTACTTC	CASSFTGGETQYF
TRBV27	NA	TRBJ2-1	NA	TGTGCCAGCAGGGACTACGGTGGGAATGAGCAGTTCTTC	CASRDYGGNEQFF
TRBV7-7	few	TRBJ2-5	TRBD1	TGTGCCAGCAGCTACGACAGGGTACAGACCCAGTACTTC	CASSYDRVQTQYF
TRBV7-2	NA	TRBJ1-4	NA	TGTGCCAGCAGCTTCGCAACTAATGAAAAACTGTTTTTT	CASSFATNEKLFF
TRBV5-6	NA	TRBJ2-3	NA	TGTGCCACCGGAGTGGGCTCGGATACGCAGTATTTT	CATGVGSDTQYF
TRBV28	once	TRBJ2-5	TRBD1	TGTGCCAGCAGGGTCCCCGGGACAGTGAAGACCCAGTACTTC	CASRVPGTVKTQYF
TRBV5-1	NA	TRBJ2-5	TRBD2	TGCGCCAGCAGCTGGAGACTAGCGGGGGGAAGAGAGACCCAGTACTTC	CASSWRLAGGRETQYF
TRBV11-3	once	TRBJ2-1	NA	TGTGCCAGCAGCAACCCCTACAATGAGCAGTTCTTC	CASSNPYNEQFF
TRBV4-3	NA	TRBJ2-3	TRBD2	TGCGCCAGCAGCCAAGTGGCGGGAGGGGCAGATACGCAGTATTTT	CASSQVAGGADTQYF
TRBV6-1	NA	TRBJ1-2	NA	TGTGCCAGCAGTGAGGGATATGGCTACACCTTC	CASSEGYGYTF
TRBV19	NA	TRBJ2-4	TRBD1	TGTGCCAGTAGTCCAAAGGACAGGGCGGTTAACATTCAGTACTTC	CASSPKDRAVNIQYF
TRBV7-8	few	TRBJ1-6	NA	TGTGCCAGCAGCTTAGATAATCGTAGGAATTCACCCCTCCACTTT	CASSLDNRRNSPLHF
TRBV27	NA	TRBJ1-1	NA	TGTGCCAGCAGTTTATCTGGGGGTATCACTGAAGCTTTCTTT	CASSLSGGITEAFF
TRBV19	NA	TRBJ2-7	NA	TGTGCCAGTAGTATTCGGACTCCCAGTGGGGCCTACGAGCAGTACTTC	CASSIRTPSGAYEQYF
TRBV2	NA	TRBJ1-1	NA	TGTGCCAGCAGAGATTTTGGGATACCTGGGATGAACACTGAAGCTTTCTTT	CASRDFGIPGMNTEAFF
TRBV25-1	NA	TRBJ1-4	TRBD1	TGTGCCAGCAGTGAATATGAAGGACAGGGGATAGGAAAACTGTTTTTT	CASSEYEGQGIGKLFF
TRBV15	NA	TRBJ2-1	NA	TGTGCCACCAGCAGAGAGGTTAGCGATGAGCAGTTCTTC	CATSREVSDEQFF
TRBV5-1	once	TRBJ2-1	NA	TGCGCCAGCAGCTTGGTCGGGGGTTTGAGCTCCTACAATGAGCAGTTCTTC	CASSLVGGLSSYNEQFF
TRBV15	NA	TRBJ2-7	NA	TGTGCCACCAGCAGAGGGGTACTAGATCCCTACGAGCAGTACTTC	CATSRGVLDPYEQYF
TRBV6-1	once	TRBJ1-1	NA	TGTGCCAGCAGTGCCCATGGGTGGAGTGCCATGAACACTGAAGCTTTCTTT	CASSAHGWSAMNTEAFF
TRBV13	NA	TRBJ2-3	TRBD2	TGTGCCAGCAGCTCCGCTAGCGGGGATTACACAGATACGCAGTATTTT	CASSSASGDYTDTQYF